This TCR beta chain comes out of a study of cytomegalovirus exposure and HLA in healthy donors. Study results and caveats: Rates of TCR association differed by HLA locus in a later analysis, with DRB1 highest and HLA-C lowest.

Primers included in the PCR were 60 Vbeta and 13 Jbeta primers. Repertoires were generated with immunoSEQ multiplex PCR, while TCRdb's copy carries only in-frame clones and drops some. The sample lists about 190,000 clones; 84% were seen once. Only a few counts were recorded for this clone. The antigen remains undetermined. Trimming left V 1 base short and J 9 bases short, with 10 bases between. Germline CDR1 reads SGHTA; CDR2 reads FQGNSA. The CDR3 contains 13 residues. The clonotype comes from a woman between 50 and 59 years old in good health and CMV-seropositive. Sequencing input: PBMCs. This chain links TRBV7-2 with TRBJ1-5; D ambiguous. CDR3 bases: TGTGCCAGCAGCTTAGTCCCGGAGGGGCCCCAGCATTTT. Translation: CASSLVPEGPQHF.